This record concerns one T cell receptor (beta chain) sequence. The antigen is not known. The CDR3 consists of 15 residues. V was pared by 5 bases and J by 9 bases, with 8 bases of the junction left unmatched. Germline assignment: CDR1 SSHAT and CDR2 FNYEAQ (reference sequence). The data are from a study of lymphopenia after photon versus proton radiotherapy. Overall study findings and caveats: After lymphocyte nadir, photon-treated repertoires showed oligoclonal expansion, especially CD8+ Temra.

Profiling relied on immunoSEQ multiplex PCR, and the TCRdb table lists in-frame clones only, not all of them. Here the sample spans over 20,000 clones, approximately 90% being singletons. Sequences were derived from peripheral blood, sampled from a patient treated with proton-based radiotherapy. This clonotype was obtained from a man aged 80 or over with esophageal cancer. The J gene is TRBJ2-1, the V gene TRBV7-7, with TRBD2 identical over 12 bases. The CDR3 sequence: CASSPTSGRVFEQFF. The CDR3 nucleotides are TGTGCCAGCAGCCCGACTAGCGGGAGAGTCTTTGAGCAGTTCTTC.